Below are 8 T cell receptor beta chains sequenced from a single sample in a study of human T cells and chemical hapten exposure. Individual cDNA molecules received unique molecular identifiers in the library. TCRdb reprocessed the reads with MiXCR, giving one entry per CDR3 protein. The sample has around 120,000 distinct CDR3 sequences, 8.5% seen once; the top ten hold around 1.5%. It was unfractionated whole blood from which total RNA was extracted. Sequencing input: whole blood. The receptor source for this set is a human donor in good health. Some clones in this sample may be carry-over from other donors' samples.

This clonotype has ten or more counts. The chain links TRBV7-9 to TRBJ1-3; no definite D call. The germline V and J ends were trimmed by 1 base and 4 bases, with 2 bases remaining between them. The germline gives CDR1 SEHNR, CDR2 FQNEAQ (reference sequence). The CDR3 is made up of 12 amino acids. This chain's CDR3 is CASSLVGNTIYF. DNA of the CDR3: TGTGCCAGCAGCTTAGTAGGAAACACCATATATTTT.

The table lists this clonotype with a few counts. Here the CDR3 DNA reads TGTGCCAGCAGCCTACCTCGGCCGAGACAAGGGGCCTACGAGCAGTACTTC. It encodes CASSLPRPRQGAYEQYF. The V gene is TRBV7-2, the J gene TRBJ2-7, with TRBD1 as a possible D gene (5 bases). The CDR3 spans 17 residues. Germline CDR1 reads SGHTA; CDR2 reads FQGNSA. V lost 5 bases, J lost 2 bases, and 22 bases lay in between.

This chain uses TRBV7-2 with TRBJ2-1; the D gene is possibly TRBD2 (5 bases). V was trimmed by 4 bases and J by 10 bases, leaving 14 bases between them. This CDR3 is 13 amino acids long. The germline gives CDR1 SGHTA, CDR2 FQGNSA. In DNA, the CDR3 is TGTGCCAGCAGCTATTATCTAGCCCGGGAGCAGTTCTTC. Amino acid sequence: CASSYYLAREQFF.

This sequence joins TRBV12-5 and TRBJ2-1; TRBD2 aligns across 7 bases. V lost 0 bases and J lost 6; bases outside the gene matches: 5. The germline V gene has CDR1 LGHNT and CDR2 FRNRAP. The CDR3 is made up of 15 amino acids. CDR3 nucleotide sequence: TGTGCTAGTGGTTTGGTATTGGGGGGGACCAATGAGCAGTTCTTC. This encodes CASGLVLGGTNEQFF.

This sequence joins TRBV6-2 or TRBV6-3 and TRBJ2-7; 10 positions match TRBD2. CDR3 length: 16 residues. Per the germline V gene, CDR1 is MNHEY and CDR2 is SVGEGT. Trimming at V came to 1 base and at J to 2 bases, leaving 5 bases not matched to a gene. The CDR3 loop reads CASSYWTSGNPYEQYF. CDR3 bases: TGTGCCAGCAGTTACTGGACTAGCGGAAACCCCTACGAGCAGTACTTC.

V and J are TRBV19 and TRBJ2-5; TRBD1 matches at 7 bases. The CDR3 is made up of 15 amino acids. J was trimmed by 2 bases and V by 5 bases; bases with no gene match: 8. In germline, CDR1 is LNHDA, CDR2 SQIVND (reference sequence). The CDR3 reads CASSVRTGEQETQYF. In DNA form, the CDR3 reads TGTGCCAGTAGTGTACGGACAGGAGAACAAGAGACCCAGTACTTC.

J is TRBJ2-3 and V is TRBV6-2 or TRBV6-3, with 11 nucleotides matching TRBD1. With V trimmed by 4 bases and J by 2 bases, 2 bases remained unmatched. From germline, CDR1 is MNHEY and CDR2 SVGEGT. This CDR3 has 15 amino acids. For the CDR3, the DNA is TGTGCCAGCAGTTGGACAGGGGGCCTCACAGATACGCAGTATTTT. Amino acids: CASSWTGGLTDTQYF.

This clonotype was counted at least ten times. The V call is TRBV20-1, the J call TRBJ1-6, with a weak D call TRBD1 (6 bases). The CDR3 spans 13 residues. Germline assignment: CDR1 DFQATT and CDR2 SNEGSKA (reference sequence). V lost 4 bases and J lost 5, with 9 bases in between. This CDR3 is CSAMGDNNSPLHF. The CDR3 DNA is TGCAGTGCTATGGGGGACAATAATTCACCCCTCCACTTT.